This TCR beta chain comes out of a study (dated by TCRdb to 2016 to 2017). This clonotype was found many times. Its cognate antigen has yet to be identified. There are no base qualities to consult, and no much larger clone falls within one base. Trimming accounts for 8 bases at V and 4 bases at J, while the number of junction bases matched to no gene is 8. The CDR3, cysteine through phenylalanine, is 14 amino acids long. Only CDR3 DNA is held: 42 bases, read in frame from base 1. The germline V gene sets CDR1 to ENHRY and CDR2 to SYGVKD. Libraries were constructed by RT-PCR. Sequencer: Illumina MiSeq. Starting from the raw public reads, TCRdb applied fastp trimming at Q25, assembled clones with MiXCR and retained in-frame beta chains. Merged by CDR3 protein, the rows form single entries marked with the most common genes and DNA. The sample has about 680,000 distinct CDR3 sequences on record, approximately 15% of them singletons. Roughly 3.9% of the sample is held by the ten biggest clonotypes.

Sequenced material: memory CD4+ T cells from blood. The rearranged chain carries TRBV10-3 and TRBJ2-5, with 9 bases aligning to TRBD2. The receptor was isolated from a female donor in good health, serving as a healthy control. The nucleotide sequence is TGTGCCATCGCGGCTAGCGGGGCCGGAGAGACCCAGTACTTC. This encodes CAIAASGAGETQYF.